This entry lists 19 T cell receptor beta chains sequenced from one sample in a study of OX40 agonist ivuxolimab in advanced cancers. Clones were read by immunoSEQ multiplex PCR, and TCRdb kept only the in-frame ones, dropping some. The repertoire has more than 65,000 clones, approximately 85% of them found once; the top ten carry about 17%. The sample in question was CD4+ or CD8+ T cells sorted from blood, obtained in a trial of the OX40 agonist ivuxolimab. The receptors stem from an adult with an advanced solid tumor such as melanoma, head and neck, liver or kidney cancer.

This clone was seen once. The V and J genes are TRBV5-6 and TRBJ1-2; possibly TRBD1 for D (5 bases). Germline V gives CDR1 SGHDT, CDR2 YYEEEE. V was trimmed by 1 base and J by 2 bases, leaving 15 bases between them. The CDR3 has 16 residues. The CDR3 nucleotides are TGTGCCAGCAGCTTGAGACGCGGGACGGGGAACTATGGCTACACCTTC. Translation: CASSLRRGTGNYGYTF.

This clone showed up just once. J is TRBJ1-3 and V is TRBV7-9; D call uncertain. Germline V gives CDR1 SEHNR, CDR2 FQNEAQ (reference sequence). V was shortened by 5 bases and J by 0 bases, with 8 bases between the two germline ends. The CDR3 covers 14 residues. CDR3 sequence (DNA): TGTGCCAGCAGCCGGCCAGACTCTGGAAACACCATATATTTT. Encoded protein: CASSRPDSGNTIYF.

The chain joins TRBV4-1 to TRBJ2-7; possibly TRBD1 for D (5 bases). This CDR3 has 14 amino acids. Trimming left V 1 base short and J 0 bases short, with 7 bases between. CDR1 MGHRA and CDR2 YSYEKL come from the germline V gene. The CDR3 protein is CASSQGQSSYEQYF. DNA of the CDR3: TGCGCCAGCAGCCAAGGACAGAGCTCCTACGAGCAGTACTTC.

The chain recombines TRBV29-1 with TRBJ2-1; no clear D. V was pared by 8 bases and J by 0 bases, with 8 bases between. Germline loops: CDR1 SQVTM, CDR2 ANQGSEA. This CDR3 comprises 12 residues. The DNA for the CDR3 is TGCAGCTCGGGTCGCTCCTACAATGAGCAGTTCTTC. Protein: CSSGRSYNEQFF.

J is TRBJ2-1 and V is TRBV10-1; 9 nucleotides match TRBD1. CDR3 size: 14 residues. Germline assignment: CDR1 WNHNN and CDR2 SYGVQD (reference sequence). The V segment lost 3 bases and the J segment 6 bases; nucleotides outside the gene matches: 3. CDR3 amino acids: CASSDMTGGNEQFF. CDR3 coding DNA: TGCGCCAGCAGTGATATGACAGGGGGCAATGAGCAGTTCTTC.

The chain links TRBV19 to TRBJ1-5, with TRBD1 as a possible D gene (6 bases). CDR3 length equals 14 residues. The germline CDR1 and CDR2 sequences are LNHDA and SQIVND (reference sequence). Trimming stripped 3 bases from V and 11 bases from J, with 17 bases between. DNA for the CDR3: TGTGCCAGTAGTATCCAGGGGCGGGAATGGTCCCAGCATTTT. Its translation is CASSIQGREWSQHF.

The rearrangement joins TRBV2 to TRBJ2-3; D might be TRBD2 (6 bases). This CDR3 spans 15 amino acids. The V end was cut by 6 bases, the J end by 5 bases, with 18 bases between. CDR1 and CDR2 from the germline V gene are SNHLY and FYNNEI. The CDR3 loop is CASRPGTWEEDTQYF. For the CDR3, the DNA is TGTGCCAGCAGACCCGGGACCTGGGAGGAAGATACGCAGTATTTT.

The CDR3 nucleotides are TGTGCCAGCAGTTTTGGGGGGACTAGCGGGAGAAATGAGCAGTTCTTC. This translates into CASSFGGTSGRNEQFF. The V gene is TRBV27, the J gene TRBJ2-1; 14 nucleotides line up with TRBD2. The germline CDR1 and CDR2 sequences are MNHEY and SMNVEV (reference sequence). V lost 3 bases and J lost 7; bases outside the gene matches: 5. The CDR3 is 16 amino acids.

The chain carries TRBV28 and TRBJ1-5; a weak D match, TRBD1 (5 bases). The V gene lost 6 bases and the J gene lost 0 bases, with 18 bases spanning the gap. Germline V CDR1 and CDR2: MDHEN, SYDVKM. CDR3 size: 17 residues. CDR3 protein: CASSPAGNYYSNQPQHF. The CDR3 DNA is TGTGCCAGCAGCCCAGCAGGGAACTATTATAGCAATCAGCCCCAGCATTTT.

This clone came up a few times. The genes are TRBV27 and TRBJ2-5; 8 positions agree with TRBD1. This CDR3 region has 14 residues. The J segment lost 5 bases and the V segment lost 6 bases, leaving 8 bases of the junction unmatched. CDR1 is MNHEY and CDR2 is SMNVEV in the germline V gene (reference sequence). CDR3 amino acids: CASRPGQVTETQYF. CDR3 bases: TGTGCCAGCAGGCCGGGACAGGTCACCGAGACCCAGTACTTC.

The chain has TRBV2 and TRBJ1-4; D remains ambiguous. The CDR3 consists of 17 residues. Trimming removed 3 bases from V and 6 bases from J, with 20 bases in between. Germline CDR1 reads SNHLY; CDR2 reads FYNNEI. Here the CDR3 reads CASSDTQWLGLDEKLFF. The CDR3 nucleotides read TGTGCCAGCAGTGACACCCAGTGGCTGGGCTTGGATGAAAAACTGTTTTTT.

The chain links TRBV10-3 to TRBJ1-1; D perhaps matches TRBD1 (5 bases). There are 15 residues in the CDR3. V dropped 3 bases and J dropped 0 bases, with 11 bases sitting between them. Germline CDR1 ENHRY, CDR2 SYGVKD. Here the CDR3 DNA reads TGTGCCATCAGTGATCCGGGACGAGTGAACACTGAAGCTTTCTTT. Protein product: CAISDPGRVNTEAFF.

DNA for the CDR3: TGTGCCAGCAGCTCTCCGACTAGCGGGAGTTCTAGCGAGCAGTACTTC. Its translation is CASSSPTSGSSSEQYF. This chain connects TRBV7-2 to TRBJ2-7; TRBD2 matches 12 bases. CDR3 length: 16 amino acids. Trimming took 4 bases from V and 6 from J; bases not matched to a gene: 10. Germline CDR1 is SGHTA and CDR2 is FQGNSA.

V is TRBV13 and J is TRBJ2-7; D unresolved. Trimming took off 5 bases at V and 0 bases at J, with 5 bases between the two ends. Germline V lookup: CDR1 PRHDT, CDR2 FYEKMQ (reference sequence). The CDR3 is 12 amino acids. The CDR3 reads CASSRYSYEQYF. DNA for the CDR3: TGTGCCAGCAGCAGATACTCCTACGAGCAGTACTTC.

This chain's CDR3 is CASSVPASFSYTGELFF. The CDR3 DNA reads as TGTGCCAGCAGCGTACCAGCTAGTTTTTCGTACACCGGGGAGCTGTTTTTT. V and J are TRBV7-9 and TRBJ2-2; D remains ambiguous. V lost 5 bases and J lost 3, with 19 bases in between. The CDR3 is made up of 17 amino acids. Germline V lookup: CDR1 SEHNR, CDR2 FQNEAQ (reference sequence).

This chain uses TRBV11-2 with TRBJ1-3; D unresolved. Trimming cost V 4 bases and J 7 bases, with 14 bases left between them. There are 14 residues in the CDR3. CDR1 is SGHAT and CDR2 is FQNNGV in the germline V gene. The CDR3 sequence: CASSSLAGWNTIYF. CDR3 DNA: TGTGCCAGCAGCTCCCTCGCCGGATGGAACACCATATATTTT.

V gene TRBV10-3 combines with J gene TRBJ2-1, with D maybe TRBD1 (5 bases). Trimming left V 6 bases short and J 0 bases short, with 12 bases between. This CDR3 spans 15 amino acids. CDR1 and CDR2 (germline): ENHRY, SYGVKD. The CDR3 coding sequence is TGTGCCATCAGGAAGACAGAGAGCTCCTACAATGAGCAGTTCTTC. This sequence encodes CAIRKTESSYNEQFF.

This sequence joins TRBV5-4 and TRBJ2-1; TRBD1 is a possible D gene (7 bases). The CDR3 is 13 residues long. Trimming shortened V by 4 bases and J by 7 bases, and 12 bases separated the two germline ends. The germline CDR1 and CDR2 sequences are SGHNT and YYREEE (reference sequence). In DNA form, the CDR3 reads TGTGCCAGCAGCCTACCAGGGGGGAATGAGCAGTTCTTC. Its protein is CASSLPGGNEQFF. Full variable domain (rest looked up from reference TRBV5-4 and TRBJ2-1): ETGVTQSPTHLIKTRGQQVTLRCSSQSGHNTVSWYQQALGQGPQFIFQYYREEENGRGNFPPRFSGLQFPNYSSELNVNALELDDSALYLCASSLPGGNEQFFGPGTRLTVL.

The chain links TRBV25-1 to TRBJ1-1, with TRBD1 matching over 7 bases. Germline V lookup: CDR1 MGHDK, CDR2 SYGVNS. V lost 7 bases, J lost 2 bases, and 10 bases stayed unmatched. The CDR3 totals 15 residues. The CDR3 region has the DNA TGTGCCAGCACCGCAGGGGGAATTAGAAACACTGAAGCTTTCTTT. This translates into CASTAGGIRNTEAFF.